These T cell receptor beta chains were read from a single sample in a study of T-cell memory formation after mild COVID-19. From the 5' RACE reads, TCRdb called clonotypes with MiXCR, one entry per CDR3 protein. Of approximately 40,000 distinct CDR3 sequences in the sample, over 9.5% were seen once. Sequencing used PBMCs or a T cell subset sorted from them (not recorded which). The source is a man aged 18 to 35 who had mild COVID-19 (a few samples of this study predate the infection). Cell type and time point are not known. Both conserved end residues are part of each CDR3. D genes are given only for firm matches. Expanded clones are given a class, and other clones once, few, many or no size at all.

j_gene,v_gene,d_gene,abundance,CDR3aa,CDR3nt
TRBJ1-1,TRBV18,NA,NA,CASSPDRGGSEAFF,TGTGCCAGCTCCCCCGACCGTGGGGGTTCTGAAGCTTTCTTT
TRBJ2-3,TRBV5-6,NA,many,CASSSPRGQGTLLAGVTDTQYF,TGTGCCAGCAGCTCCCCCAGGGGACAGGGGACCCTACTAGCGGGGGTCACAGATACGCAGTATTTT
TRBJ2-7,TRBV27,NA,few,CASTKIGTLPYEQYF,TGTGCCAGCACAAAAATAGGGACCCTCCCCTACGAGCAGTACTTC
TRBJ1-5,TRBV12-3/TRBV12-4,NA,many,CASSAGQYNQPQHF,TGTGCCAGCAGTGCAGGACAGTACAATCAGCCCCAGCATTTT
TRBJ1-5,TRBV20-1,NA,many,CSARKLLRGRKVNQPQHF,TGCAGTGCTAGAAAACTCCTCCGGGGGAGGAAGGTTAATCAGCCCCAGCATTTT
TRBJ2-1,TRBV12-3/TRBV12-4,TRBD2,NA,CASAGAGGPDEQFF,TGTGCCAGCGCGGGGGCGGGAGGGCCCGATGAGCAGTTCTTC
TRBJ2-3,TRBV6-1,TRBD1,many,CASQPGTGASDTQYF,TGTGCCAGCCAACCAGGGACAGGGGCATCTGATACGCAGTATTTT
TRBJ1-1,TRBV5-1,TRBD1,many,CASSLLDRGPYTEAFF,TGCGCCAGCAGCTTGCTGGACAGGGGGCCTTACACTGAAGCTTTCTTT
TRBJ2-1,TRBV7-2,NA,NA,CASSFMSEQFF,TGTGCCAGCAGCTTTATGAGTGAGCAGTTCTTC
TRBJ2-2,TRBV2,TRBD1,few,CASGRQGAGELFF,TGTGCCAGCGGTAGACAGGGAGCCGGGGAGCTGTTTTTT
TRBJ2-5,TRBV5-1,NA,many,CASSLDPGQKGETQYF,TGCGCCAGCAGCTTGGATCCCGGCCAGAAGGGAGAGACCCAGTACTTC
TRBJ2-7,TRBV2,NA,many,CASSENAYEQYF,TGTGCCAGCAGTGAGAACGCCTACGAGCAGTACTTC
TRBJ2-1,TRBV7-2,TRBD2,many,CASKDLAGSSYEQFF,TGTGCCTCCAAGGATCTAGCGGGGAGCTCTTATGAGCAGTTCTTC
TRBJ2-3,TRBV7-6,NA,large,CASSYTSTDTQYF,TGTGCCAGCAGCTACACTAGCACAGATACGCAGTATTTT
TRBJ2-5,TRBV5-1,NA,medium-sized,CASSSGGTGGLQETQYF,TGCGCCAGCAGCTCCGGGGGGACAGGAGGGCTCCAAGAGACCCAGTACTTC
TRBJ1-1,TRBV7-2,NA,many,CASRGNTEAFF,TGTGCCAGCCGCGGGAACACTGAAGCTTTCTTT
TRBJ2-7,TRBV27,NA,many,CASSFKAGPYEQYF,TGTGCCAGCAGTTTCAAGGCTGGACCCTACGAGCAGTACTTC
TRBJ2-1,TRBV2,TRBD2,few,CASSYPGLGGVNEQFF,TGTGCCAGCAGTTATCCGGGACTAGGTGGGGTGAATGAGCAGTTCTTC
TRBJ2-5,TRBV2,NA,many,CASGQGQTSEETQYF,TGTGCCAGCGGACAGGGCCAGACTAGCGAAGAGACCCAGTACTTC
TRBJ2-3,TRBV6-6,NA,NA,CASMGTGWWDTQYF,TGTGCCAGCATGGGTACGGGGTGGTGGGATACGCAGTATTTT
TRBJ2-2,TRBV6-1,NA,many,CASSPGTLNTGELFF,TGTGCCAGCAGTCCCGGGACTTTGAACACCGGGGAGCTGTTTTTT
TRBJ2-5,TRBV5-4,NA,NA,CASRVEETQYF,TGTGCCAGCAGAGTTGAGGAGACCCAGTACTTC
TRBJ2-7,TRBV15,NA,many,CATSRATISYEQYF,TGTGCCACCAGCAGAGCGACTATATCCTACGAGCAGTACTTC
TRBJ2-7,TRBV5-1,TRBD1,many,CASSRSWDSEQYF,TGCGCCAGCAGCAGGTCTTGGGACAGCGAGCAGTACTTC
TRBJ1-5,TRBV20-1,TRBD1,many,CSARDSRLAGTDQPQHF,TGCAGTGCTAGAGATAGTCGCCTGGCAGGGACAGATCAGCCCCAGCATTTT
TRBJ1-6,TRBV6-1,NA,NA,CASSLVGGTRSPLHF,TGTGCCAGCAGCCTTGTGGGAGGCACCCGTTCACCCCTCCACTTT
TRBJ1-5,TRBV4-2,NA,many,CASSQQGGHSNQPQHF,TGTGCCAGCAGCCAACAGGGAGGCCATAGCAATCAGCCCCAGCATTTT
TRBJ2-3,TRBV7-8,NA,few,CASSQTGGASNTQYF,TGTGCCAGCAGCCAGACCGGGGGAGCCTCAAATACGCAGTATTTT
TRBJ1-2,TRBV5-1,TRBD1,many,CASSTGTATGTF,TGCGCCAGCAGCACCGGGACAGCCACTGGCACCTTC
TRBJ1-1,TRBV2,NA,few,CASSEAEGWSTEAFF,TGTGCCAGCAGTGAAGCGGAGGGGTGGAGCACTGAAGCTTTCTTT
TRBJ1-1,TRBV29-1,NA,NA,CSVQHGNTEAFF,TGCAGCGTCCAGCATGGGAACACTGAAGCTTTCTTT
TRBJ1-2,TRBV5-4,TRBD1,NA,CASLRDRSNYGYTF,TGTGCCAGCCTCCGGGACAGGAGTAACTATGGCTACACCTTC
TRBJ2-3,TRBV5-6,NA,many,CASSLVDTQYF,TGTGCCAGCAGCTTGGTAGATACGCAGTATTTT
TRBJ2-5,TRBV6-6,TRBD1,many,CASSDRDRYQETQYF,TGTGCCAGCAGTGACCGGGACAGATACCAAGAGACCCAGTACTTC
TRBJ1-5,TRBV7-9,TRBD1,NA,CASPLFRDRHYSNQPQHF,TGTGCCAGCCCCCTCTTTAGGGACAGACACTATAGCAATCAGCCCCAGCATTTT
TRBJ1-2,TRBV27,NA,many,CASSPQGSGYGYTF,TGTGCCAGCAGTCCACAGGGCTCGGGCTATGGCTACACCTTC
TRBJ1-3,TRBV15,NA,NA,CATSRDLGGSGNTIYF,TGTGCCACCAGCAGAGATCTTGGGGGGTCTGGAAACACCATATATTTT
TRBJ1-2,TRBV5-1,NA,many,CASSAGPSYGYTF,TGCGCCAGCAGCGCTGGACCTAGCTATGGCTACACCTTC
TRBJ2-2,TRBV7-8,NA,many,CASSLSVRPHGELFF,TGTGCCAGCAGCTTATCAGTCCGACCCCACGGGGAGCTGTTTTTT
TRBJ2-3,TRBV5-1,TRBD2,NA,CATSSGYTDTQYF,TGCGCCACCTCTAGCGGTTACACAGATACGCAGTATTTT